The entry below gives a single T cell receptor (beta chain) sequence along with its context. Amplification used 60 Vbeta primers and 13 Jbeta primers. Repertoires were generated with immunoSEQ multiplex PCR, while TCRdb's copy carries only in-frame clones and drops some. The sample holds 120,000 to 150,000 clones, 64% seen once. This entry is derived from a study of cytomegalovirus exposure and HLA in healthy donors. Trimming cost V 0 bases and J 8 bases; bases outside gene matches: 5. Germline V gene lookup returns CDR1 SGHRS and CDR2 YFSETQ. This CDR3 has 15 residues. The sample was PBMCs. The chain couples TRBV5-1 to TRBJ2-1; 10 positions agree with TRBD1. The clonotype originates from a woman aged 25 to 39 in good health and CMV-seropositive. DNA of the CDR3: TGCGCCAGCAGCTTGGTGGACAGGGGGTTTGATGAGCAGTTCTTC. The encoded protein is CASSLVDRGFDEQFF.